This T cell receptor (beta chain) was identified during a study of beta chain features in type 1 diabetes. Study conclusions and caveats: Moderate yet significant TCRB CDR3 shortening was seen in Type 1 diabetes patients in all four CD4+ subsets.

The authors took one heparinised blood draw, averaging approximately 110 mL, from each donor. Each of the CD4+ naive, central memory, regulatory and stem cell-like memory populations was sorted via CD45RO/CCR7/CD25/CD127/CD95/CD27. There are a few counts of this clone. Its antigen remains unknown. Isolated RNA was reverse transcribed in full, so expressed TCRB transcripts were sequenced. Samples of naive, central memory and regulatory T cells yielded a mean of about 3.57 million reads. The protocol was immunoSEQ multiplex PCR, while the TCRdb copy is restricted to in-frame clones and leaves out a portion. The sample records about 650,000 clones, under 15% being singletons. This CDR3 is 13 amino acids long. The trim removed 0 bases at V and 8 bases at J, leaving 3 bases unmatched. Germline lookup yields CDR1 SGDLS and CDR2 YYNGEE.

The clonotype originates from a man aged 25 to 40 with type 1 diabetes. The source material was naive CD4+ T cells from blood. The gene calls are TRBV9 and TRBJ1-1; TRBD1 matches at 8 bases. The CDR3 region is CASSVVDRAEAFF. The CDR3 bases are TGTGCCAGCAGCGTAGTGGACAGGGCGGAAGCTTTCTTT.